The clone carrying this T cell receptor beta chain has only a few counts. Its antigen is still unknown. This specimen belongs to a study of post-analysis software for immune sequencing data. Study observations and caveats: About five TRBV segments were more frequent in patients than controls; TRBV5-6, TRBV5-1 and TRBV20-1 belonged to this group. There was significantly lower normalized Chao1 diversity in multiple sclerosis patients than in controls.

Incorporated into the TCR beta cDNA libraries were unique molecular identifiers, which served to reduce PCR and sequencing biases. About 500,000 cDNA molecules were obtained from about 0.98 to 11 million T cells. TCRdb reprocessed the PCR reads with MiXCR, giving one entry per CDR3 protein. The table records roughly 800,000 distinct CDR3 sequences, 53% of them present only once. The germline V gene has CDR1 SGHTA and CDR2 FQGTGA. V dropped 1 base and J dropped 2; count of bases not matched to a gene: 8. The CDR3 is 19 residues long. The specimen was blood. The chain recombines TRBV7-3 with TRBJ2-6; 10 bases agree with TRBD1. This TCR derives from a girl aged 10-17 years with multiple sclerosis. CDR3 bases: TGTGCCAGCAGCTTAAGACAACCGGGACAGGGGACTGGGGCCAACGTCCTGACTTTC. Protein product: CASSLRQPGQGTGANVLTF.